This T cell receptor beta chain was sequenced for a study of shared T cell receptors in the human thymus. Germline V gene data show CDR1 as MDHEN and CDR2 as SYDVKM. The CDR3 loop spans 11 amino acids. V dropped 6 bases and J dropped 4 bases, with 3 bases sitting between them. Using immunoSEQ multiplex PCR, the repertoire was profiled, and TCRdb retains in-frame clones only, with some absent. This sample carries hundreds of thousands of clones, more than 75% of them seen once, and the ten largest clones take approximately 0.0097%. Worth noting for this clone: This sample also contains other DNA sequences that code for the same CDR3.

The sample was also reused in another study, on human thymus T cells. This second report adds: Donation was from healthy Finnish infants who were having corrective surgery that addressed congenital heart defects. The thymus was resected at corrective cardiac surgery. Related research reported highly overlapping thymic repertoires among unrelated individuals.

The rearrangement joins TRBV28 to TRBJ2-2; D unclear. The material sequenced was thymocytes. The sequence derives from a boy less than two years old with a congenital heart defect. This CDR3 is CASRSTGELFF. The CDR3 DNA sequence: TGTGCCAGCAGGAGCACCGGGGAGCTGTTTTTT.